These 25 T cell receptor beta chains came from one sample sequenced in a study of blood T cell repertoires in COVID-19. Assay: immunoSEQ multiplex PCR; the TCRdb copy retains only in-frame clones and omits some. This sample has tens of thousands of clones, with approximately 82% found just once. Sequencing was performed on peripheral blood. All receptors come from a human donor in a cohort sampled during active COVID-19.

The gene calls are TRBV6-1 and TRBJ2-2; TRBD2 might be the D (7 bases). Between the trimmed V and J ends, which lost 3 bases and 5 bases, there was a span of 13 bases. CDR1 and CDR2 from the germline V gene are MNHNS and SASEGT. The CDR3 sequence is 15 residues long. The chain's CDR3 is CASSDLRGGTGELFF. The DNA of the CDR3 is TGTGCCAGCAGTGATTTGAGGGGGGGGACCGGGGAGCTGTTTTTT.

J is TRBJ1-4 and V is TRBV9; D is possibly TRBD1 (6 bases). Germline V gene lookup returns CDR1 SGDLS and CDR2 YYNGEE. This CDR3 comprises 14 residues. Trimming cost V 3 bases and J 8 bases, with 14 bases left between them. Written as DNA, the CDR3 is TGTGCCAGCAGCGAGGGGGTTAGGGTGGAAAAACTGTTTTTT. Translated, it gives CASSEGVRVEKLFF.

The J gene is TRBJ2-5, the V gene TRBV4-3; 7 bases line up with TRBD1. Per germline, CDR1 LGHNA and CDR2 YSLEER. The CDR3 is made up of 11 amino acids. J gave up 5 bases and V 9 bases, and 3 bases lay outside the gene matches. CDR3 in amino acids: CASGTAETQYF. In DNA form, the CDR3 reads TGCGCCAGTGGGACAGCGGAGACCCAGTACTTC.

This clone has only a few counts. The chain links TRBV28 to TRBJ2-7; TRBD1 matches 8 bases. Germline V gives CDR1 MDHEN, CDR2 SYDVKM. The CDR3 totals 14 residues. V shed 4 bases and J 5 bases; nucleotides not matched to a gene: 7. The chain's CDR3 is CASSSTGQGDEQYF. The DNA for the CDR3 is TGTGCCAGCAGTTCCACCGGACAGGGCGACGAGCAGTACTTC. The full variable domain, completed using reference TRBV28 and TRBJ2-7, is DVKVTQSSRYLVKRTGEKVFLECVQDMDHENMFWYRQDPGLGLRLIYFSYDVKMKEKGDIPEGYSVSREKKERFSLILESASTNQTSMYLCASSSTGQGDEQYFGPGTRLTVT.

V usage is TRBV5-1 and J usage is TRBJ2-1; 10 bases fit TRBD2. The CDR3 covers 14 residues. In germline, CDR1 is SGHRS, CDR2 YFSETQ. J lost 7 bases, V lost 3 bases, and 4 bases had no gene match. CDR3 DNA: TGCGCCAGCAGCTCGGGACTAGCGATTAATGAGCAGTTCTTC. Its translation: CASSSGLAINEQFF. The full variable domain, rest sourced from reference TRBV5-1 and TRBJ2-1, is KAGVTQTPRYLIKTRGQQVTLSCSPISGHRSVSWYQQTPGQGLQFLFEYFSETQRNKGNFPGRFSGRQFSNSRSEMNVSTLELGDSALYLCASSSGLAINEQFFGPGTRLTVL.

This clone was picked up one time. The CDR3 DNA follows: TGCGCCAGCAGCCAAGACGTTTCCCAAGAGACCCAGTACTTC. It codes for CASSQDVSQETQYF. The chain couples TRBV4-3 to TRBJ2-5; no clear D. This CDR3 region has 14 residues. Per germline, CDR1 LGHNA and CDR2 YSLEER. V was pared by 0 bases and J by 1 base, with 6 bases between.

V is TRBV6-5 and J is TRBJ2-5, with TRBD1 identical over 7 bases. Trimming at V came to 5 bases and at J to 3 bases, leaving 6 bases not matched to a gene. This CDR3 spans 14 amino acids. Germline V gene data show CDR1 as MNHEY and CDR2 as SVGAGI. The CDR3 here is CASSPGQLKETQYF. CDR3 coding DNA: TGTGCCAGCAGTCCGGGACAGCTAAAAGAGACCCAGTACTTC.

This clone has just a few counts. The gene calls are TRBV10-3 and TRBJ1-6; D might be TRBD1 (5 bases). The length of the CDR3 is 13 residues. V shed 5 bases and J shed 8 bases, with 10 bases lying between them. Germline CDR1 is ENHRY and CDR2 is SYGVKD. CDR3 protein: CAISSAQDSPLHF. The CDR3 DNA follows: TGTGCCATCAGTTCAGCACAGGATTCACCCCTCCACTTT.

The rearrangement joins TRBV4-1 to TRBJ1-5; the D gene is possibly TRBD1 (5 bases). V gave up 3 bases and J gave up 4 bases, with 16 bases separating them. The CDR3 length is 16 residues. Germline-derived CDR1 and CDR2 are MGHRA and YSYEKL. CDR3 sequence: CASSHPGTGGNQPQHF. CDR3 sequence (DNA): TGCGCCAGCAGCCACCCTGGAACAGGTGGGAATCAGCCCCAGCATTTT.

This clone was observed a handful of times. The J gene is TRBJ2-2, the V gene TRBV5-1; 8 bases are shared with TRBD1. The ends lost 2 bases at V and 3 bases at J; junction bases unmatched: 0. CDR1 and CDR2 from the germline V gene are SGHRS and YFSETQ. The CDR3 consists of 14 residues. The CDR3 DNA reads TGCGCCAGCAGCTTACAGGGGGACACCGGGGAGCTGTTTTTT. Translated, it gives CASSLQGDTGELFF.

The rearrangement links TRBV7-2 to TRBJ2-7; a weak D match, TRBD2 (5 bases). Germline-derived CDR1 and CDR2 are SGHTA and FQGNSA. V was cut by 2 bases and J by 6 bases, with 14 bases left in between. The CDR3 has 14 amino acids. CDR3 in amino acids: CASSLTPRGFEQYF. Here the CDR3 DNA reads TGTGCCAGCAGCTTAACCCCTCGGGGTTTCGAGCAGTACTTC. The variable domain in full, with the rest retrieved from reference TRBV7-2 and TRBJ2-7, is GAGVSQSPSNKVTEKGKDVELRCDPISGHTALYWYRQSLGQGLEFLIYFQGNSAPDKSGLPSDRFSAERTGGSVSTLTIQRTQQEDSAVYLCASSLTPRGFEQYFGPGTRLTVT.

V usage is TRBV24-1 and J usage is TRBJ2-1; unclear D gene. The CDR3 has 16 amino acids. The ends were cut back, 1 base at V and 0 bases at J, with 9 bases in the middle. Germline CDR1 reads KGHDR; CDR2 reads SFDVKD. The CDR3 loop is CATSDFRARSYNEQFF. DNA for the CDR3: TGTGCCACCAGTGATTTCCGAGCACGCTCCTACAATGAGCAGTTCTTC.

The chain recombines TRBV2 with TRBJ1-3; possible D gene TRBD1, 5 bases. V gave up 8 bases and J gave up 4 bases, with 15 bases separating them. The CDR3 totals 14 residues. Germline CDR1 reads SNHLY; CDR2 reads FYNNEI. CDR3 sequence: CASEDITKGNTIYF. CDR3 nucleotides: TGTGCCAGCGAGGACATAACTAAGGGAAACACCATATATTTT.

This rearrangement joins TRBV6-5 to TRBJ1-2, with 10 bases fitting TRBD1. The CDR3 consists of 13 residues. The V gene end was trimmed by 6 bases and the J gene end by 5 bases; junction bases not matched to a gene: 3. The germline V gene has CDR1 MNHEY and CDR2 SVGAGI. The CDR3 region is CASSQGQGYGYTF. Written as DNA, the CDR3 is TGTGCCAGCAGCCAGGGACAGGGGTATGGCTACACCTTC.

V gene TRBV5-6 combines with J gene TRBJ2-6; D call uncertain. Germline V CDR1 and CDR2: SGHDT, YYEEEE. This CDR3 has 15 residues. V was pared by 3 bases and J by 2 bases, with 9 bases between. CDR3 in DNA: TGTGCCAGCAGCTCCCCGGGTCCTGGGGCCAACGTCCTGACTTTC. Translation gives CASSSPGPGANVLTF.

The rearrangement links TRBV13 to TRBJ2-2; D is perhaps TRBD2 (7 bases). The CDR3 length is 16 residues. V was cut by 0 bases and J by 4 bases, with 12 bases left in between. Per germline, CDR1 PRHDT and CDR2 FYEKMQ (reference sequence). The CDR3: CASSLGGRGATGELFF. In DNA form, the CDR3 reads TGTGCCAGCAGCTTAGGAGGACGGGGGGCCACCGGGGAGCTGTTTTTT.

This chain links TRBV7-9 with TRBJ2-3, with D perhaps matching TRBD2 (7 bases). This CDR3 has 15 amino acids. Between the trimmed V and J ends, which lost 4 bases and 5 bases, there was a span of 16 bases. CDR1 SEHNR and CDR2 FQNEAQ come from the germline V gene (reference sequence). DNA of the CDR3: TGTGCCAGCAGCTCTGGGGGGGGGCATGGAGATACGCAGTATTTT. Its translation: CASSSGGGHGDTQYF.

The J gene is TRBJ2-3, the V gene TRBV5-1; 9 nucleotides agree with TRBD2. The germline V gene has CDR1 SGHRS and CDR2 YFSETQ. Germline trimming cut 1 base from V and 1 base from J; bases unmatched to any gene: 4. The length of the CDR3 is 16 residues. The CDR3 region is CASSLSASGGTDTQYF. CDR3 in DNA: TGCGCCAGCAGCTTGTCCGCTAGCGGGGGCACAGATACGCAGTATTTT.

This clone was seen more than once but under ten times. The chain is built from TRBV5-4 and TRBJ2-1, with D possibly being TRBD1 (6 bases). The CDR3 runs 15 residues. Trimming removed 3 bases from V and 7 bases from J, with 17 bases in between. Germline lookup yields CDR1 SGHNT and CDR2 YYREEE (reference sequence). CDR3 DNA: TGTGCCAGCAGCTCAACAGGGTCCCCCGGGAATGAGCAGTTCTTC. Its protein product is CASSSTGSPGNEQFF.

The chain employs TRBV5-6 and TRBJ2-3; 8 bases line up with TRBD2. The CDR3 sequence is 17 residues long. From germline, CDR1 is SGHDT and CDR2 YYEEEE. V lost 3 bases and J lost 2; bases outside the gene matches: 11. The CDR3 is CASSSPLLAGSTDTQYF. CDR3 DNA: TGTGCCAGCAGCTCCCCTCTATTAGCGGGATCCACAGATACGCAGTATTTT.

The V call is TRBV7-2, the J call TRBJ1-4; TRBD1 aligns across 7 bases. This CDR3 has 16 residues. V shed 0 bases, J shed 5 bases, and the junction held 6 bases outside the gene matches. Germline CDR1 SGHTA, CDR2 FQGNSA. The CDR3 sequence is CASSLAGGRGNEKLFF. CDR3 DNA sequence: TGTGCCAGCAGCTTAGCTGGGGGCAGGGGGAATGAAAAACTGTTTTTT.

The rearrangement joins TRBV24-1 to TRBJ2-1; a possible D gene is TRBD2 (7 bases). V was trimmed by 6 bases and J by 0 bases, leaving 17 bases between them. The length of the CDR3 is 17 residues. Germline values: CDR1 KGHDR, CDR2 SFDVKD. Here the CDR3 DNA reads TGTGCCACCAGTCACCCTGGGGGGGCGAGCTCCTACAATGAGCAGTTCTTC. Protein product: CATSHPGGASSYNEQFF.

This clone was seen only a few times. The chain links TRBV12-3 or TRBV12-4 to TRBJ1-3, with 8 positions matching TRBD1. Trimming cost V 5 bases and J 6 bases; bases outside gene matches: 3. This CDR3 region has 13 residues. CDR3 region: CASSNRGTNTIYF. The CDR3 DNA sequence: TGTGCCAGCAGTAACAGGGGGACAAACACCATATATTTT.

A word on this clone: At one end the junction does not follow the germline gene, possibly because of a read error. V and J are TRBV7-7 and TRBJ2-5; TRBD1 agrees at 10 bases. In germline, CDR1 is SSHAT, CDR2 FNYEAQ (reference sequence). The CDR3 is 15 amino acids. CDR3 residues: CASSLGQGGLETQYF. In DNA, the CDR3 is TGTGCTAGCAGCTTAGGACAGGGGGGTTTGGAGACCCAGTACTTC.

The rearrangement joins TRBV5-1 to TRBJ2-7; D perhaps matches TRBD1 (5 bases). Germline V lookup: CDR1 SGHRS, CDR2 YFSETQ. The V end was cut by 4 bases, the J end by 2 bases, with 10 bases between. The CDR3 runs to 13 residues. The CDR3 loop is CASSRQTTYEQYF. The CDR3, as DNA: TGCGCCAGCAGCCGACAGACCACCTACGAGCAGTACTTC.